Presented here are 18 T cell receptor beta chains from one specimen sequenced in a study of cytomegalovirus exposure and HLA in healthy donors. PCR employed 60 Vbeta and 13 Jbeta primers. Assay used: immunoSEQ multiplex PCR; TCRdb lists only in-frame clones, some missing. The sample lists some 180,000 clones, less than 90% occurring once. What was sequenced was PBMCs. The source of these receptors is a girl aged 5-17 years in good health and CMV-seropositive.

This clone was recorded a few times. This CDR3 reads CASSPYTGLGEKLFF. The CDR3 bases are TGTGCCAGCAGCCCCTACACAGGGTTAGGTGAAAAACTGTTTTTT. The chain couples TRBV7-2 to TRBJ1-4; D is perhaps TRBD1 (6 bases). The CDR3 covers 15 residues. The V end was cut by 5 bases, the J end by 7 bases, with 17 bases between. The V gene's germline CDR1 is SGHTA and CDR2 FQGNSA.

The chain employs TRBV7-9 and TRBJ2-2, with TRBD2 as a possible D gene (6 bases). CDR3 length: 15 amino acids. Deletions cut 1 base from V and 3 bases from J, with 9 bases between. In germline, CDR1 is SEHNR, CDR2 FQNEAQ (reference sequence). For the CDR3, the DNA is TGTGCCAGCAGCTTAGGTGGCGGGGACACCGGGGAGCTGTTTTTT. Its protein product is CASSLGGGDTGELFF.

The chain is built from TRBV11-2 and TRBJ1-4; D gene uncertain. CDR1 and CDR2 from the germline V gene are SGHAT and FQNNGV. CDR3 size: 13 residues. V lost 4 bases, J lost 8 bases, and 11 bases lay in between. The CDR3 protein is CASSYSSGEKLFF. The CDR3 DNA reads as TGTGCCAGCAGCTACAGCTCGGGAGAAAAACTGTTTTTT. Together with reference TRBV11-2 and TRBJ1-4, the CDR3 gives the full variable domain: EAGVAQSPRYKIIEKRQSVAFWCNPISGHATLYWYQQILGQGPKLLIQFQNNGVVDDSQLPKDRFSAERLKGVDSTLKIQPAKLEDSAVYLCASSYSSGEKLFFGSGTQLSVL.

The chain combines TRBV29-1 with TRBJ2-7; D remains ambiguous. Germline CDR1 is SQVTM and CDR2 is ANQGSEA. Trimming cost V 1 base and J 3 bases, with 16 bases left between them. The CDR3 is 15 residues long. Here the CDR3 reads CSVEVQTFLGYEQYF. CDR3 DNA sequence: TGCAGCGTTGAAGTCCAGACTTTTCTGGGCTACGAGCAGTACTTC.

The chain is built from TRBV5-5 and TRBJ2-7, with D perhaps matching TRBD1 (6 bases). The V and J ends lost 3 bases and 3 bases respectively, with 19 bases between them. The CDR3 runs 16 residues. Looked up from germline, CDR1 is SGHKS and CDR2 is YYEKEE (reference sequence). This chain's CDR3 is CASSSPQTGHYYEQYF. The DNA of the CDR3 is TGTGCCAGCAGCTCCCCCCAAACGGGACATTACTACGAGCAGTACTTC.

The chain couples TRBV19 to TRBJ1-5; D is uncertain. Germline V lookup: CDR1 LNHDA, CDR2 SQIVND (reference sequence). The CDR3 spans 14 residues. Trimming cost V 2 bases and J 3 bases, with 8 bases left between them. The CDR3 DNA reads as TGTGCCAGTAGTATAAACAGTCCCAATCAGCCCCAGCATTTT. Amino acid sequence: CASSINSPNQPQHF.

The V gene is TRBV7-9, the J gene TRBJ2-7; no clear D gene. The V gene's germline CDR1 is SEHNR and CDR2 FQNEAQ (reference sequence). The CDR3 runs 11 residues. The V end was cut by 7 bases, the J end by 6 bases, with 10 bases between. The chain's CDR3 is CASTRLGEQYF. Written as DNA, the CDR3 is TGTGCCAGCACCAGGTTGGGCGAGCAGTACTTC.

The chain couples TRBV4-1 to TRBJ1-4; TRBD1 matches 7 bases. In germline, CDR1 is MGHRA, CDR2 YSYEKL. Trimming cost V 4 bases and J 0 bases; bases outside gene matches: 8. There are 17 residues in the CDR3. CDR3 bases: TGCGCCAGCAGCCTGGGGACAGTGGGGTCAACTAATGAAAAACTGTTTTTT. It codes for CASSLGTVGSTNEKLFF.

A few counts support this clone. The gene calls are TRBV7-2 and TRBJ1-2; 9 bases agree with TRBD1. The V gene end was trimmed by 5 bases and the J gene end by 7 bases; junction bases not matched to a gene: 2. Germline V CDR1 and CDR2: SGHTA, FQGNSA. This CDR3 has 12 amino acids. CDR3 in DNA: TGTGCCAGCAGCAACAGGGGGCTTGGCTACACCTTC. It codes for CASSNRGLGYTF.

The chain uses TRBV5-1 and TRBJ1-1, with 7 bases fitting TRBD1. The CDR3 is 15 residues long. The V gene's germline CDR1 is SGHRS and CDR2 YFSETQ. J gave up 0 bases and V 4 bases, and 6 bases lay outside the gene matches. CDR3 coding DNA: TGCGCCAGCAGCCGAACAGGGGCGATGAACACTGAAGCTTTCTTT. Translating gives CASSRTGAMNTEAFF.

This clone occurred once. The chain recombines TRBV20-1 with TRBJ1-2, with D tentatively TRBD1 (6 bases). The CDR3 is 11 amino acids. With 6 bases removed from V and 5 bases from J, the gap between germline ends came to 10 bases. Germline V gene sequence: CDR1 DFQATT, CDR2 SNEGSKA (reference sequence). The CDR3 region is CSAPDSYGYTF. The CDR3 region has the DNA TGCAGTGCCCCGGACAGTTATGGCTACACCTTC.

This clone has only one observation. The chain couples TRBV2 to TRBJ2-5, with 10 bases matching TRBD2. Germline V CDR1 and CDR2: SNHLY, FYNNEI. J lost 2 bases, V lost 2 bases, and 2 bases had no gene match. This CDR3 has 15 residues. The CDR3 protein is CASSESSGRQETQYF. The CDR3 DNA reads TGTGCCAGCAGTGAATCTAGCGGGAGACAAGAGACCCAGTACTTC.

The rearrangement uses TRBV7-9 and TRBJ2-1; 11 bases are shared with TRBD2. V lost 0 bases, J lost 2 bases, and 0 bases stayed unmatched. Per germline, CDR1 SEHNR and CDR2 FQNEAQ (reference sequence). The CDR3 length is 16 residues. The CDR3 region has the DNA TGTGCCAGCAGCTTAGCGGGACTAGCGGCCTACAATGAGCAGTTCTTC. Residues: CASSLAGLAAYNEQFF.

Concerning this clone: The junction departs from the called germline gene at one end, perhaps through a read error. V is TRBV6-1 and J is TRBJ2-7; D may be TRBD2 (5 bases). The CDR3 has 15 amino acids. CDR1 and CDR2 from the germline V gene are MNHNS and SASEGT. The CDR3 DNA follows: TGTGCCAGCAGGGAAGCGGTTGGGCCCTCCTACGAGCAGTACTTC. It encodes CASREAVGPSYEQYF.

This chain links TRBV18 with TRBJ1-1; 7 nucleotides line up with TRBD1. V trimming: 3 bases; J trimming: 8 bases; junction bases outside the gene matches: 3. Germline assignment: CDR1 KGHSH and CDR2 LQKENI. The length of the CDR3 is 12 residues. The DNA for the CDR3 is TGTGCCAGCTCACCGGGACAGTTGGAAGCTTTCTTT. This translates into CASSPGQLEAFF.

The genes are TRBV15 and TRBJ2-1, with TRBD2 matching 11 bases. Germline-derived CDR1 and CDR2 are LNHNV and YYDKDF (reference sequence). Trimming took 5 bases from V and 6 from J; bases not matched to a gene: 12. The CDR3 totals 17 residues. The CDR3 bases are TGTGCCACCAGCCTTGGGGTTAGCGGGAGGGCTGGCAATGAGCAGTTCTTC. It translates to CATSLGVSGRAGNEQFF.

V is TRBV30 and J is TRBJ1-2, with D perhaps TRBD1 (6 bases). Trimming removed 3 bases from V and 5 bases from J, with 10 bases in between. The CDR3 is made up of 12 amino acids. The germline CDR1 and CDR2 sequences are GTSNPN and SVGIG (reference sequence). The CDR3 loop is CAWSPGQYGYTF. The CDR3 nucleotides are TGTGCCTGGAGCCCCGGACAGTATGGCTACACCTTC. The full variable domain, in which reference TRBV30 and TRBJ1-2 provide the parts outside the CDR3, is SQTIHQWPATLVQPVGSPLSLECTVEGTSNPNLYWYRQAAGRGLQLLFYSVGIGQISSEVPQNLSASRPQDRQFILSSKKLLLSDSGFYLCAWSPGQYGYTFGSGTRLTVV.

This chain uses TRBV29-1 with TRBJ2-1, with TRBD2 matching over 9 bases. Germline lookup yields CDR1 SQVTM and CDR2 ANQGSEA. The J segment lost 13 bases and the V segment lost 6 bases, leaving 7 bases of the junction unmatched. This CDR3 comprises 11 residues. The CDR3 spells CSVFPGTSQFF. The DNA of the CDR3 is TGCAGCGTATTCCCCGGGACTAGCCAGTTCTTC.